The 20 T cell receptor beta chains reported below all come from one sample, sequenced in a study of cytomegalovirus exposure and HLA in healthy donors. The table came from immunoSEQ multiplex PCR; TCRdb's copy has only in-frame clones and leaves some out. The sample shows around 180,000 clones, roughly 80% of them seen only once. The specimen sequenced was PBMCs. The receptors shown here come from a man aged 18 to 30 in good health and CMV-seropositive.

This chain uses TRBV10-2 with TRBJ2-2; 11 bases match TRBD2. With V trimmed by 6 bases and J by 7 bases, 10 bases remained unmatched. The CDR3 spans 16 residues. Germline V gene lookup returns CDR1 WSHSY and CDR2 SAAADI. CDR3 in amino acids: CASSDPLAGVLGELFF. DNA for the CDR3: TGCGCCAGCAGCGACCCACTAGCGGGAGTTCTCGGGGAGCTGTTTTTT.

In its sample, this clone was seen once. The chain couples TRBV9 to TRBJ2-5; TRBD2 aligns across 10 bases. V lost 0 bases and J lost 4; bases outside the gene matches: 6. The CDR3 loop spans 16 amino acids. CDR1 and CDR2 (germline): SGDLS, YYNGEE. DNA for the CDR3: TGTGCCAGCAGCGTAGGGCTAGCGGGAGTCAGAGAGACCCAGTACTTC. As protein: CASSVGLAGVRETQYF. Based on the CDR3 plus reference TRBV9 and TRBJ2-5, the full variable domain is DSGVTQTPKHLITATGQRVTLRCSPRSGDLSVYWYQQSLDQGLQFLIQYYNGEERAKGNILERFSAQQFPDLHSELNLSSLELGDSALYFCASSVGLAGVRETQYFGPGTRLLVL.

The V gene is TRBV27, the J gene TRBJ2-7; 9 bases agree with TRBD1. The CDR3 is made up of 17 amino acids. J lost 6 bases, V lost 2 bases, and 14 bases had no gene match. Germline CDR1 is MNHEY and CDR2 is SMNVEV (reference sequence). This CDR3 is CASSLRTPGQGGSEQYF. CDR3 in DNA: TGTGCCAGCAGTTTACGTACTCCGGGACAGGGTGGTTCCGAGCAGTACTTC.

V is TRBV5-6 and J is TRBJ2-5; 13 bases line up with TRBD2. With 3 bases clipped from V and 1 base from J, the junction kept 3 bases outside the gene matches. The CDR3 runs 16 residues. Germline V gene data show CDR1 as SGHDT and CDR2 as YYEEEE. In nucleotides, the CDR3 is TGTGCCAGCAGCTGGGGACTAGCGGGACCCCAAGAGACCCAGTACTTC. The encoded protein is CASSWGLAGPQETQYF.

V is TRBV25-1 and J is TRBJ1-1; TRBD1 matches at 11 bases. The CDR3 is 15 amino acids. V was clipped by 5 bases and J by 5 bases; unmatched bases: 7. Looked up from germline, CDR1 is MGHDK and CDR2 is SYGVNS. CDR3 loop: CASSNPGQGDTEAFF. The CDR3 DNA sequence: TGTGCCAGCAGTAATCCGGGACAGGGGGATACTGAAGCTTTCTTT.

This clone was counted between two and nine times. For the CDR3, the DNA is TGTGCCAGCAGCTTAAGTCGACCTAGCGAGCAGTACTTC. Translation gives CASSLSRPSEQYF. This chain connects TRBV7-6 to TRBJ2-7; D gene unclear. This CDR3 contains 13 residues. Germline values: CDR1 SGHVS, CDR2 FNYEAQ. The germline V and J ends were trimmed by 2 bases and 6 bases, with 11 bases remaining between them.

Only a few counts were recorded for this clone. The chain combines TRBV29-1 with TRBJ2-1; tentative D call: TRBD2 (6 bases). Germline V gene data show CDR1 as SQVTM and CDR2 as ANQGSEA. The V end lost 6 bases, the J end lost 5 bases, and 20 bases lay between the germline ends. CDR3 length: 15 residues. Here the CDR3 reads CSVRVTGAWNNEQFF. CDR3 in DNA: TGCAGCGTCCGTGTCACGGGAGCTTGGAACAATGAGCAGTTCTTC.

This clone was seen a few times. The chain recombines TRBV28 with TRBJ2-5; 9 bases line up with TRBD2. V lost 8 bases to trimming and J lost 3 bases; unmatched junction nucleotides: 7. The CDR3 is made up of 14 amino acids. The germline CDR1 and CDR2 sequences are MDHEN and SYDVKM. Here the CDR3 reads CASFAGGREETQYF. Here the CDR3 DNA reads TGTGCCAGCTTTGCGGGAGGGCGGGAAGAGACCCAGTACTTC.

This clone was found once. The CDR3 reads CASSIFPSGRSYEQYF. The DNA of the CDR3 is TGTGCCAGTAGTATTTTTCCTAGCGGGAGGTCCTACGAGCAGTACTTC. V is TRBV19 and J is TRBJ2-7; 11 bases are shared with TRBD2. V gave up 3 bases and J gave up 1 base; unmatched junction bases: 5. The CDR3 is 16 amino acids. The V gene's germline CDR1 is LNHDA and CDR2 SQIVND (reference sequence).

The chain joins TRBV13 to TRBJ2-3; 11 nucleotides match TRBD2. The germline V gene encodes CDR1 PRHDT and CDR2 FYEKMQ (reference sequence). The CDR3 is made up of 15 amino acids. Trimming removed 5 bases from V and 6 bases from J; junction bases left unmatched: 7. CDR3: CASSDATSGTDTQYF. As DNA, the CDR3 is TGTGCCAGCAGCGACGCGACTAGCGGGACGGATACGCAGTATTTT.

This clone appeared a single time. The gene calls are TRBV5-1 and TRBJ2-2; no clear D gene. The germline V gene encodes CDR1 SGHRS and CDR2 YFSETQ. Trimming left V 4 bases short and J 1 base short, with 2 bases between. This CDR3 is 12 amino acids long. Here the CDR3 reads CASSQNTGELFF. For the CDR3, the DNA is TGCGCCAGCAGCCAGAACACCGGGGAGCTGTTTTTT.

The table lists this clone with a count of one. The genes are TRBV4-2 and TRBJ2-3; 14 nucleotides align to TRBD2. In germline, CDR1 is LGHNA, CDR2 YNFKEQ. V lost 7 bases to trimming and J lost 8 bases; unmatched junction nucleotides: 11. The CDR3 runs 16 residues. The CDR3 reads CASNHDGTSGRGTQYF. In DNA, the CDR3 is TGTGCCAGCAACCACGACGGGACTAGCGGGAGAGGTACGCAGTATTTT.

V usage is TRBV28 and J usage is TRBJ1-3, with a tentative D call TRBD1 (6 bases). CDR3 length: 13 amino acids. CDR1 is MDHEN, CDR2 SYDVKM, per germline. V was shortened by 9 bases and J by 5 bases, with 14 bases between the two germline ends. In nucleotides, the CDR3 is TGTGCCAGTGCGGACAGATCTCGAAACACCATATATTTT. Its translation: CASADRSRNTIYF.

This clone is a singleton in its sample. The chain is built from TRBV23-1 and TRBJ2-7, with 9 bases aligning to TRBD1. TRBV23-1 is sorted into the ORF group, with uncertain function. J gave up 2 bases and V 7 bases, and 12 bases lay outside the gene matches. The CDR3 extends over 16 amino acids. The CDR3 DNA reads as TGCGCCAGCATTTTTTGGCGGGACAGGGCCGCCTACGAGCAGTACTTC. This codes for CASIFWRDRAAYEQYF.

This chain connects TRBV30 to TRBJ1-5; D unresolved. This CDR3 region has 13 residues. The germline V gene has CDR1 GTSNPN and CDR2 SVGIG (reference sequence). V was trimmed by 7 bases and J by 0 bases, leaving 10 bases between them. CDR3 bases: TGTGCCTTTAAAAGACATAGCAATCAGCCCCAGCATTTT. This encodes CAFKRHSNQPQHF.

The count of this clone is one. The gene calls are TRBV7-2 and TRBJ2-7, with TRBD2 matching 9 bases. Per germline, CDR1 SGHTA and CDR2 FQGNSA. Germline trimming cut 2 bases from V and 6 bases from J; bases unmatched to any gene: 8. CDR3 size: 15 residues. CDR3 sequence (DNA): TGTGCCAGCAGCTTACATCAGCTAGCGGGACTCGAGCAGTACTTC. Translation gives CASSLHQLAGLEQYF.

This chain links TRBV7-2 with TRBJ2-2; TRBD2 is a possible D gene (5 bases). V dropped 2 bases and J dropped 2 bases, with 21 bases sitting between them. CDR1 is SGHTA and CDR2 is FQGNSA in the germline V gene. This CDR3 has 19 residues. The CDR3 DNA is TGTGCCAGCAGCTTACGGTCGAGGGTTGGGCACGGTAACACCGGGGAGCTGTTTTTT. It encodes CASSLRSRVGHGNTGELFF.

This chain uses TRBV10-3 with TRBJ2-1; D might be TRBD1 (6 bases). This CDR3 is built from 14 residues. CDR1 is ENHRY and CDR2 is SYGVKD in the germline V gene. With 6 bases removed from V and 9 bases from J, the gap between germline ends came to 18 bases. CDR3 amino acids: CAISRDQETGEQFF. CDR3 nucleotide sequence: TGTGCCATCAGCCGGGACCAAGAGACAGGTGAGCAGTTCTTC.

CDR3 in amino acids: CASSRGEVEAFF. The DNA for the CDR3 is TGTGCCAGCAGCCGGGGGGAGGTAGAAGCTTTCTTT. The chain employs TRBV13 and TRBJ1-1; D is possibly TRBD1 (5 bases). The V end was cut by 5 bases, the J end by 8 bases, with 12 bases between. This CDR3 comprises 12 residues. CDR1 and CDR2 from the germline V gene are PRHDT and FYEKMQ (reference sequence).

This rearrangement joins TRBV7-9 to TRBJ2-5, with D possibly matching TRBD1 (5 bases). Germline CDR1 SEHNR, CDR2 FQNEAQ (reference sequence). CDR3 length: 17 residues. The V end was cut by 0 bases, the J end by 2 bases, with 16 bases between. CDR3 protein: CASSLAGPGWSQETQYF. The CDR3 nucleotides are TGTGCCAGCAGCTTAGCGGGGCCAGGGTGGTCACAAGAGACCCAGTACTTC.